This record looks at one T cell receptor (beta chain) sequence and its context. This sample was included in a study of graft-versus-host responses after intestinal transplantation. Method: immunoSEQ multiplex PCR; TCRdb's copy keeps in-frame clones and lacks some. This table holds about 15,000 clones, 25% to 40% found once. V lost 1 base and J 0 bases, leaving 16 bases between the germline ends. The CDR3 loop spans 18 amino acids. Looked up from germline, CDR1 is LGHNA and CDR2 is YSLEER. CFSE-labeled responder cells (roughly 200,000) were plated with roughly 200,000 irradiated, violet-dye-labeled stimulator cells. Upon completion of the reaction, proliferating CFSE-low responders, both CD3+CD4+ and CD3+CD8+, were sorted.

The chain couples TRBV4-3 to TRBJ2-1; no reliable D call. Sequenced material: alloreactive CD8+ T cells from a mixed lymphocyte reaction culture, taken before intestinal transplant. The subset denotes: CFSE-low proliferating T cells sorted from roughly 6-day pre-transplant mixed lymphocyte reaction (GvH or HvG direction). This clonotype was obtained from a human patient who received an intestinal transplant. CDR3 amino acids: CASSQGSAPTGSYNEQFF. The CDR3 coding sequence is TGCGCCAGCAGCCAAGGGTCAGCGCCCACCGGCTCCTACAATGAGCAGTTCTTC.